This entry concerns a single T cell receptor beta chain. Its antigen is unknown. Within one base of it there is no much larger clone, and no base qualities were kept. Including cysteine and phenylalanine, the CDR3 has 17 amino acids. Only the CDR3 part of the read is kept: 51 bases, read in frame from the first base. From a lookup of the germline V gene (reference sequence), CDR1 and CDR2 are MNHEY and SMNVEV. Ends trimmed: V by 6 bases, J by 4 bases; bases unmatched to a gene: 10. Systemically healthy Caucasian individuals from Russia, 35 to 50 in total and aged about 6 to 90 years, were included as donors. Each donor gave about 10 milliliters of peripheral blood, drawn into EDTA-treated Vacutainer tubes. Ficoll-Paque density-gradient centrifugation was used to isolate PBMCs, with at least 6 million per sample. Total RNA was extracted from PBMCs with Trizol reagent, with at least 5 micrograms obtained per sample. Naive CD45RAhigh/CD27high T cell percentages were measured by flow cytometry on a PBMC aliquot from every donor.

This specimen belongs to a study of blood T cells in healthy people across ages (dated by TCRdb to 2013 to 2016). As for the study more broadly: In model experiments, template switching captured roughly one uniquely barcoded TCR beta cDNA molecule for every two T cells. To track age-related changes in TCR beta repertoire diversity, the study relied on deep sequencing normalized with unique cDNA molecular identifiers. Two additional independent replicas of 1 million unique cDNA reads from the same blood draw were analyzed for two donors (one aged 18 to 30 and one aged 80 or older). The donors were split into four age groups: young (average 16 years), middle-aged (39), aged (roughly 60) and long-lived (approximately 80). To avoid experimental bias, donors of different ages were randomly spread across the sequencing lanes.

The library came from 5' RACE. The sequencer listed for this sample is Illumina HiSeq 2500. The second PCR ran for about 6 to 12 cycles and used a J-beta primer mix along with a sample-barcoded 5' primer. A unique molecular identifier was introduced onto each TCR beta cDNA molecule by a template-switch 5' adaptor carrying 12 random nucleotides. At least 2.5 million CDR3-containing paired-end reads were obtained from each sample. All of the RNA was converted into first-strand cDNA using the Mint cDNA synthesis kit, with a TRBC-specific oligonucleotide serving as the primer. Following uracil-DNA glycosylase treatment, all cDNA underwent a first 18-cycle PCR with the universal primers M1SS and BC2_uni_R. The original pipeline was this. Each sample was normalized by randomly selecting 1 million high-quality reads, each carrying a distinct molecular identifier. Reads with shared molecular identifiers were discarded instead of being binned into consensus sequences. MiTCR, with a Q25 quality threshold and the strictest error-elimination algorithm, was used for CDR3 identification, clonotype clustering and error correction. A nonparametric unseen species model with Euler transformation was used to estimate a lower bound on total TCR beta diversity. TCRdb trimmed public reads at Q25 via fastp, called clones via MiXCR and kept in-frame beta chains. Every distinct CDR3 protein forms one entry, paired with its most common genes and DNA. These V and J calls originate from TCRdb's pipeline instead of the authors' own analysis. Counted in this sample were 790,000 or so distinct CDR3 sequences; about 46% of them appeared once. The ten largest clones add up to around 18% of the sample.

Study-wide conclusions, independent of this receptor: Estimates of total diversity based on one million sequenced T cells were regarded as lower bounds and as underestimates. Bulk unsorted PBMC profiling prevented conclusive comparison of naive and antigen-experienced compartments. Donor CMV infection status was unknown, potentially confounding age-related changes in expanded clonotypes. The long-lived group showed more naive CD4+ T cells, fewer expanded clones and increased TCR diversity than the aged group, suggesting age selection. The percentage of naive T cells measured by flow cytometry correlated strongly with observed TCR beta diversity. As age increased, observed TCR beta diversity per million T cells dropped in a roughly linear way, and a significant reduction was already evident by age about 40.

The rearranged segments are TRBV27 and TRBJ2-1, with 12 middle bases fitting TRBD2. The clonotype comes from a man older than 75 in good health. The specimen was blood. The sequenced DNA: TGTGCCAGCAGGCCGTCTAGCGGGAGGGACCCTTACAATGAGCAGTTCTTC. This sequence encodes CASRPSSGRDPYNEQFF.